This T cell receptor (beta chain) originates from a study of cytomegalovirus exposure and HLA in healthy donors. Looking at the study overall: The 110 or so validation repertoires were produced on the same platform as the roughly 700 repertoires of the first cohort. This was reported in a later analysis. Study results and caveats: Reports described diagnosis of cytomegalovirus status by the classifier as highly specific and sensitive. Rarity characterized most TCR sequences, yet some public TCRs appeared in many donors. It was confirmed in vitro that three of the CMV-associated chains were specific for CMV antigens.

Measured with immunoSEQ multiplex PCR; TCRdb has only the in-frame clones, and not every one. The table includes roughly 120,000 clones, around nine tenths detected once. Remarks on this clone: Antigen: not known.

This CDR3 is 15 amino acids long. CDR1 and CDR2 (germline): SGHTA, FQGNSA. Germline trimming cut 1 base from V and 3 bases from J; bases unmatched to any gene: 2. The sample consisted of PBMCs. The receptor was isolated from a young woman in good health and CMV-seronegative. The V call is TRBV7-2, the J call TRBJ2-2, with 7 bases fitting TRBD2. For the CDR3, the DNA is TGTGCCAGCAGCTTAGGGGACTATGACACCGGGGAGCTGTTTTTT. This translates into CASSLGDYDTGELFF. The full variable domain, in which reference TRBV7-2 and TRBJ2-2 provide the parts outside the CDR3, is GAGVSQSPSNKVTEKGKDVELRCDPISGHTALYWYRQSLGQGLEFLIYFQGNSAPDKSGLPSDRFSAERTGGSVSTLTIQRTQQEDSAVYLCASSLGDYDTGELFFGEGSRLTVL.